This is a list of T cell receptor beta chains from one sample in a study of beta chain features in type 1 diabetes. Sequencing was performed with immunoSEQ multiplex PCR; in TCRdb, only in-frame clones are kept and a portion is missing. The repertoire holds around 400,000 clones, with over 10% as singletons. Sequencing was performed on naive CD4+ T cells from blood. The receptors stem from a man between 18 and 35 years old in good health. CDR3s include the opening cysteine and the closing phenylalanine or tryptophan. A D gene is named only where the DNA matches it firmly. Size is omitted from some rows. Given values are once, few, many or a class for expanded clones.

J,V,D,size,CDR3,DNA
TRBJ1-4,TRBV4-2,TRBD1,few,CASSQGWTGENEKLFF,TGTGCCAGCAGCCAGGGCTGGACAGGCGAGAATGAAAAACTGTTTTTT
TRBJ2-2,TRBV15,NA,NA,CATSREQPGTPGELFF,TGTGCCACCAGCAGAGAGCAGCCGGGGACACCCGGGGAGCTGTTTTTT
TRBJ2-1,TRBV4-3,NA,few,CASSQERVSYNEQFF,TGCGCCAGCAGCCAAGAGAGAGTCTCCTACAATGAGCAGTTCTTC
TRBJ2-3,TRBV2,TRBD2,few,CASSEFRGGDTQYF,TGTGCCAGCAGTGAGTTCCGCGGGGGTGATACGCAGTATTTT
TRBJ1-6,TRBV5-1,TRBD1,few,CASSREPGQGYSPLHF,TGCGCCAGCAGCAGAGAACCGGGACAGGGTTATTCACCCCTCCACTTT
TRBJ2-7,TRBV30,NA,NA,CAWRPSNLDEQYF,TGTGCCTGGAGACCGAGTAATTTGGACGAGCAGTACTTC
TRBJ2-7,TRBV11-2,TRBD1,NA,CASSLDGQEYHEQYF,TGTGCCAGCAGCTTAGACGGACAGGAATACCACGAGCAGTACTTC
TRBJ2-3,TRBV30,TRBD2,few,CAWSRGGESTDTQYF,TGTGCCTGGAGCCGGGGGGGGGAAAGCACAGATACGCAGTATTTT
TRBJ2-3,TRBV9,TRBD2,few,CASSSGLAGGPDTQYF,TGTGCCAGCAGCTCGGGACTAGCGGGAGGTCCCGATACGCAGTATTTT
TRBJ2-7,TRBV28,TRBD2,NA,CASMFPTTSGNYEQYF,TGTGCCAGCATGTTCCCAACCACTAGCGGGAACTACGAGCAGTACTTC
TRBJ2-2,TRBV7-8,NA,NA,CASSLDWGPGELFF,TGTGCCAGCAGCTTAGACTGGGGGCCCGGGGAGCTGTTTTTT
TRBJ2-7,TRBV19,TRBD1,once,CASSSGTGARYEQYF,TGTGCCAGTAGTTCGGGGACAGGAGCCCGCTACGAGCAGTACTTC
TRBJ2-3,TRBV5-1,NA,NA,CASSRDSDTQYF,TGCGCCAGCAGCCGGGACTCAGATACGCAGTATTTT
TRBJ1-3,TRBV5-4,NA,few,CASSFNSGNTIYF,TGTGCCAGCAGCTTCAACTCTGGAAACACCATATATTTT
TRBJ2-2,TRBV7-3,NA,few,CASSSTGLSTGELFF,TGTGCCAGCAGCTCCACGGGACTTTCCACCGGGGAGCTGTTTTTT
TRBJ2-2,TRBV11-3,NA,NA,CASSLNRVTGELFF,TGTGCCAGCAGCCTAAACAGGGTTACCGGGGAGCTGTTTTTT
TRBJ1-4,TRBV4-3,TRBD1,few,CASSRQGLNEKLFF,TGCGCCAGCAGCCGACAGGGGCTCAATGAAAAACTGTTTTTT
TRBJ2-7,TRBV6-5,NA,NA,CASTNRLGLSYEQYF,TGTGCCAGCACCAACCGGTTGGGGCTCTCCTACGAGCAGTACTTC
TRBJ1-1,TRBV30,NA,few,CAWALTGNTEAFF,TGTGCCTGGGCCCTGACAGGGAACACTGAAGCTTTCTTT
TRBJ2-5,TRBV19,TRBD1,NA,CASSPDRVRETQYF,TGTGCCAGTAGTCCTGACAGGGTAAGAGAGACCCAGTACTTC
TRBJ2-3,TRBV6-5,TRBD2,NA,CASSYSTSGGTDTQYF,TGTGCCAGCAGTTACTCGACTAGCGGGGGAACAGATACGCAGTATTTT
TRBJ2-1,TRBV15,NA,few,CATSRRGGGAHEQFF,TGTGCCACCAGCCGCCGGGGAGGGGGGGCGCATGAGCAGTTCTTC
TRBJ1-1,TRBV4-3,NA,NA,CASSQEIGAANTEAFF,TGCGCCAGCAGCCAAGAGATCGGCGCGGCGAACACTGAAGCTTTCTTT
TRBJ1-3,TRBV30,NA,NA,CARAGNSGNTIYF,TGTGCCCGAGCAGGGAACTCTGGAAACACCATATATTTT
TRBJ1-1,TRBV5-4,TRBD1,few,CASTPRTGGTEAFF,TGTGCCAGCACCCCCAGAACAGGGGGCACTGAAGCTTTCTTT
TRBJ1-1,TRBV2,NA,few,CASSEQGNTEAFF,TGTGCCAGCAGTGAACAGGGAAACACTGAAGCTTTCTTT
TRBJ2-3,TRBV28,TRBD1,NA,CASRQGVDTQYF,TGTGCCAGCAGGCAGGGGGTAGATACGCAGTATTTT
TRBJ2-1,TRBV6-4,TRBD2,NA,CASSKLAGRGNEQFF,TGTGCCAGCAGTAAACTAGCGGGGAGGGGCAATGAGCAGTTCTTC
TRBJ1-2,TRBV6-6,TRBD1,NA,CASSSLDRPNYGYTF,TGTGCCAGCAGTTCCCTGGACAGGCCGAACTATGGCTACACCTTC
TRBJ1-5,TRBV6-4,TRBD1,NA,CASSEGTGANQPQHF,TGTGCCAGCAGTGAAGGGACAGGAGCTAATCAGCCCCAGCATTTT
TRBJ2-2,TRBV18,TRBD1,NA,CASSPGTGNTGELFF,TGTGCCAGCTCGCCCGGGACAGGGAACACCGGGGAGCTGTTTTTT
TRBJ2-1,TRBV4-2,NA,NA,CASSRGQQVDNEQFF,TGTGCCAGCAGTCGTGGACAGCAAGTGGACAATGAGCAGTTCTTC
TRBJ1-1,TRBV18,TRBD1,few,CASSPTDRGNTEAFF,TGTGCCAGCTCACCTACCGACAGGGGCAACACTGAAGCTTTCTTT
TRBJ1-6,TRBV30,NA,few,CAWTVLSSYNSPLHF,TGTGCCTGGACGGTCCTGAGCTCCTATAATTCACCCCTCCACTTT
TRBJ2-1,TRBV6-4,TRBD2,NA,CASNGAGGPRVF,TGTGCCAGCAATGGAGCGGGAGGGCCTAGGGTCTTC
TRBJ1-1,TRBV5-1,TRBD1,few,CASSRGQGADAGTEAFF,TGCGCCAGCAGCAGGGGACAGGGGGCGGACGCCGGGACTGAAGCTTTCTTT
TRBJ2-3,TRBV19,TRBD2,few,CASRDSGTSAYTQYF,TGTGCCAGTAGGGACTCCGGGACTAGCGCCTATACGCAGTATTTT
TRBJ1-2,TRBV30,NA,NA,CAWSSRVLNYGYTF,TGTGCCTGGAGTTCCCGGGTCCTCAACTATGGCTACACCTTC
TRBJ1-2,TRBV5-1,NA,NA,CASSFLGGAGYTF,TGCGCCAGCAGCTTTTTGGGGGGTGCCGGCTACACCTTC
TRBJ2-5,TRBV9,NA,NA,CASSPWGGAGETQYF,TGTGCCAGCAGCCCCTGGGGTGGGGCTGGAGAGACCCAGTACTTC
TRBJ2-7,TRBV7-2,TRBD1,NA,CASTWDRAINEQYF,TGTGCCAGCACCTGGGACAGGGCAATCAACGAGCAGTACTTC
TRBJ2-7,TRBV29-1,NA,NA,CSVVQGAYEQYF,TGCAGCGTTGTCCAAGGGGCTTACGAGCAGTACTTC
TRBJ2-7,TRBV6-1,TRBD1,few,CASSRQGSSYEQYF,TGTGCCAGCAGTCGACAGGGAAGCTCCTACGAGCAGTACTTC
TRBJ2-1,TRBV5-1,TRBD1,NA,CASSFGQGAGEQFF,TGCGCCAGCAGCTTTGGACAGGGGGCCGGTGAGCAGTTCTTC
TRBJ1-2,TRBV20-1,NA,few,CSAPEARGYTF,TGCAGTGCTCCCGAGGCGCGGGGCTACACCTTC
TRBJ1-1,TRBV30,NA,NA,CAWRPGQANTEAFF,TGTGCCTGGAGGCCGGGACAAGCGAACACTGAAGCTTTCTTT
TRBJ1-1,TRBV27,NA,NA,CASSFQDRSTEAFF,TGTGCCAGCAGTTTTCAGGATCGCAGCACTGAAGCTTTCTTT
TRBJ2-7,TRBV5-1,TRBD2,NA,CASSLGGPASGRQYEQYF,TGCGCCAGCAGCTTGGGGGGCCCCGCTAGCGGGAGACAATACGAGCAGTACTTC
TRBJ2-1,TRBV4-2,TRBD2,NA,CASSQRLLAGVGVGGEQFF,TGTGCCAGCAGCCAACGTCTACTAGCGGGAGTCGGGGTGGGGGGTGAGCAGTTCTTC
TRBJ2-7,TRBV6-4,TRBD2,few,CASTNFAGGPYEQYF,TGTGCCAGCACGAATTTTGCGGGAGGACCTTACGAGCAGTACTTC
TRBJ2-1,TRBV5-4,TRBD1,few,CASSVPGGHEQFF,TGTGCCAGCAGCGTTCCAGGGGGACATGAGCAGTTCTTC
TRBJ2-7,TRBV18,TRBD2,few,CASSRPGTSGRSEQYF,TGTGCCAGCTCACGTCCCGGGACTAGCGGGAGATCCGAGCAGTACTTC
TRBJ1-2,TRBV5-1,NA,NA,CASSLSQTNYGYTF,TGCGCCAGCAGCTTGAGTCAGACTAACTATGGCTACACCTTC